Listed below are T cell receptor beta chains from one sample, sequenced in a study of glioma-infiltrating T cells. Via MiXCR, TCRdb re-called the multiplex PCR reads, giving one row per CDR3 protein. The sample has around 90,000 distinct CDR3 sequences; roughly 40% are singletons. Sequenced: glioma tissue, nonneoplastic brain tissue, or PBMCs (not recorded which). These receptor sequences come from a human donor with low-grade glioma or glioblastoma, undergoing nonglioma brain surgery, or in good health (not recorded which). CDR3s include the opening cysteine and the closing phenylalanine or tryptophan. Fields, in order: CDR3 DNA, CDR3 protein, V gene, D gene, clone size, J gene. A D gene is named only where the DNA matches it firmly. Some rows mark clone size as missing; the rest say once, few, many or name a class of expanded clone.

CDR3nt: TGTGCCAGCAGTTCTTGTCACCGGGACAGAATCTATGGCTACACCTTC; CDR3aa: CASSSCHRDRIYGYTF; v_gene: TRBV6-2/TRBV6-3; d_gene: TRBD1; abundance: -; j_gene: TRBJ1-2
CDR3nt: TGCGCCAGCAGCTCAGCCTCAAGGGGTCGGTACGAGCAGTACTTC; CDR3aa: CASSSASRGRYEQYF; v_gene: TRBV4-1; d_gene: -; abundance: many; j_gene: TRBJ2-7
CDR3nt: TGTGCCAGCAGTTATTCCGAGGAGGGTGTAAGGTACTTC; CDR3aa: CASSYSEEGVRYF; v_gene: TRBV6-2/TRBV6-3; d_gene: -; abundance: -; j_gene: TRBJ2-7
CDR3nt: TGTGACAGCAGCTTCCTGACAGGGGCCTACGAGCAGTACTTC; CDR3aa: CDSSFLTGAYEQYF; v_gene: TRBV5-5; d_gene: TRBD1; abundance: -; j_gene: TRBJ2-7
CDR3nt: TGTGCCAGCACCATAACAGGGGGGAACACTGAAGCTTTCTTT; CDR3aa: CASTITGGNTEAFF; v_gene: TRBV12-3/TRBV12-4; d_gene: TRBD1; abundance: many; j_gene: TRBJ1-1
CDR3nt: TGTGCCAGCAGATTCGGGGGGCAATATAGCAATCAGCCCCAGCATTTT; CDR3aa: CASRFGGQYSNQPQHF; v_gene: TRBV2; d_gene: -; abundance: many; j_gene: TRBJ1-5
CDR3nt: TGTGTCAGCAGTCTATCTCCGGGTGGGACAGGACCTAGGGAGCAGTACTTC; CDR3aa: CVSSLSPGGTGPREQYF; v_gene: TRBV28; d_gene: TRBD1; abundance: -; j_gene: TRBJ2-7
CDR3nt: TGTGCCAGCAGTCGTCCTCCTAATCTGCCCCAGCATTTT; CDR3aa: CASSRPPNLPQHF; v_gene: TRBV28; d_gene: -; abundance: -; j_gene: TRBJ1-5
CDR3nt: TGTGCCCGCAGTTACAGCAGGGGGCAAGAGACCCAGTACTTC; CDR3aa: CARSYSRGQETQYF; v_gene: TRBV6-2/TRBV6-3; d_gene: TRBD1; abundance: many; j_gene: TRBJ2-5
CDR3nt: TGTGCCAGCAGCACCCGCGTGGCGGCGAACTATGGCTACACCTTC; CDR3aa: CASSTRVAANYGYTF; v_gene: TRBV3-1; d_gene: -; abundance: many; j_gene: TRBJ1-2
CDR3nt: TGTGCCAGCAGCTTAAGGGACTGGGTTTACGAGCAGTACTTC; CDR3aa: CASSLRDWVYEQYF; v_gene: TRBV7-2; d_gene: -; abundance: many; j_gene: TRBJ2-7
CDR3nt: TGTGCCAGCAGCCAGATAGCGGGAGGGGGGACCCAGTACTTC; CDR3aa: CASSQIAGGGTQYF; v_gene: TRBV3-1; d_gene: TRBD2; abundance: many; j_gene: TRBJ2-5
CDR3nt: TGCAGCGTTGCCCCCGACCGAGAAAAACTGTTTTTT; CDR3aa: CSVAPDREKLFF; v_gene: TRBV29-1; d_gene: -; abundance: -; j_gene: TRBJ1-4
CDR3nt: TGTGCCAGCAGCTTAGATAGTTGGGCCTACGAGCAGTACTTC; CDR3aa: CASSLDSWAYEQYF; v_gene: TRBV7-2; d_gene: -; abundance: many; j_gene: TRBJ2-7
CDR3nt: TGTGCCAGCACGGACCGGACAGGGACAGGAGCCCACGGGGACGAGCAGTACTTC; CDR3aa: CASTDRTGTGAHGDEQYF; v_gene: TRBV6-1; d_gene: TRBD1; abundance: many; j_gene: TRBJ2-7
CDR3nt: TGTGCCAGCAGCTTAAGATTCGGGACATCAAATGAAAAACTGTTTTTT; CDR3aa: CASSLRFGTSNEKLFF; v_gene: TRBV7-2; d_gene: -; abundance: many; j_gene: TRBJ1-4
CDR3nt: TGTGCCAGCAGTTTTGGGGACCATCAGCCCCAGCATTTT; CDR3aa: CASSFGDHQPQHF; v_gene: TRBV6-5; d_gene: -; abundance: -; j_gene: TRBJ1-5
CDR3nt: TGTGCCAGCACCCAACTGGTGGGACTAGCGGGAGTTGGGGAGCAGTTCTTC; CDR3aa: CASTQLVGLAGVGEQFF; v_gene: TRBV7-9; d_gene: TRBD2; abundance: many; j_gene: TRBJ2-1
CDR3nt: TGTGCCAGCTCACCGAACGCTCCGGGCACGACTTGGGAGCAGTTCTTC; CDR3aa: CASSPNAPGTTWEQFF; v_gene: TRBV18; d_gene: -; abundance: many; j_gene: TRBJ2-1
CDR3nt: TGTGCCACCAGCAGCCCCACAGCTCTAGGCAATGAGCAGTTCTTC; CDR3aa: CATSSPTALGNEQFF; v_gene: TRBV15; d_gene: -; abundance: -; j_gene: TRBJ2-1
CDR3nt: TGTGCCAGCAGAGAACAGGGGGAGAAGTACTTC; CDR3aa: CASREQGEKYF; v_gene: TRBV27; d_gene: TRBD1; abundance: -; j_gene: TRBJ2-7
CDR3nt: TGTGCCAGCAGCCCTGGATTGTACAATGAGCAGTACTTC; CDR3aa: CASSPGLYNEQYF; v_gene: TRBV14; d_gene: -; abundance: -; j_gene: TRBJ2-5